The text below deals with one T cell receptor beta chain. Measured with immunoSEQ multiplex PCR; TCRdb has only the in-frame clones, and not every one. The sample contains about 54,000 clones, 84% of which appear only once. The data were obtained in a study of OX40 agonist ivuxolimab in advanced cancers. Study-level information: Partial responses were achieved by three patients, of whom one had hepatocellular carcinoma and two had cutaneous melanoma.

Here the sequenced sample was CD4+ or CD8+ T cells sorted from blood, taken in a trial of the OX40 agonist ivuxolimab. This TCR derives from an adult with an advanced solid tumor such as melanoma, head and neck, liver or kidney cancer.

In DNA, the CDR3 is TGTGCCAGCAGCTTGGACAGGAACACTGAAGCTTTCTTT. Amino acids: CASSLDRNTEAFF. The chain employs TRBV5-8 and TRBJ1-1; D unclear. The V end lost 0 bases, the J end lost 1 base, and 4 bases lay between the germline ends. This CDR3 region has 13 residues. Germline V gene lookup returns CDR1 SGHTS and CDR2 YDEGEE.